A single sample gave rise to the 20 T cell receptor beta chains below, sequenced in a study of Ad26.COV2.S vaccination and SARS-CoV-2 variants. Profiled with immunoSEQ multiplex PCR; TCRdb holds only in-frame clones, not every one. This table has about 350,000 clones, about 90% appearing once. Sample: peripheral blood, taken after recovery from COVID-19. Receptors were obtained from a human donor who had recovered from COVID-19.

The V gene is TRBV9, the J gene TRBJ1-2; no reliable D call. Germline lookup yields CDR1 SGDLS and CDR2 YYNGEE. The CDR3 totals 14 residues. V lost 2 bases and J 6 bases, leaving 14 bases between the germline ends. DNA for the CDR3: TGTGCCAGCAGCGTGCTTTTAGGGTCGGATGGCTACACCTTC. This sequence encodes CASSVLLGSDGYTF.

The gene calls are TRBV5-8 and TRBJ2-5; perhaps TRBD1 as D (6 bases). Trimming took off 1 base at V and 1 base at J, with 14 bases between the two ends. The CDR3 is 16 residues long. Germline assignment: CDR1 SGHTS and CDR2 YDEGEE. Here the CDR3 reads CASSLMGPGAQETQYF. In DNA, the CDR3 is TGTGCCAGCAGCTTGATGGGGCCAGGGGCCCAAGAGACCCAGTACTTC.

The chain links TRBV7-9 to TRBJ2-2; D perhaps matches TRBD2 (5 bases). With 6 bases removed from V and 4 bases from J, the gap between germline ends came to 15 bases. CDR3 length: 15 amino acids. Germline V gene lookup returns CDR1 SEHNR and CDR2 FQNEAQ (reference sequence). In nucleotides, the CDR3 is TGTGCCAGCAGAGGAGCGGAACTTCGCACCGGGGAGCTGTTTTTT. This gives the protein CASRGAELRTGELFF.

This clone was detected only once. The genes are TRBV11-2 and TRBJ1-2; D gene ambiguous. The CDR3 contains 12 residues. Germline V gene lookup returns CDR1 SGHAT and CDR2 FQNNGV. V lost 0 bases to trimming and J lost 7 bases, with 6 bases between them. Written as DNA, the CDR3 is TGTGCCAGCAGCTTAGATAGGGCTGGCTACACCTTC. This codes for CASSLDRAGYTF.

The chain links TRBV5-6 to TRBJ1-4; 9 bases are a match to TRBD1. The CDR3 loop spans 15 amino acids. Losses at the gene ends were 4 bases for V and 5 bases for J; bases not matched to a gene: 6. Germline V lookup: CDR1 SGHDT, CDR2 YYEEEE. CDR3 sequence (DNA): TGTGCCAGCAGCCTGAGACAGGGGGTGAATGAAAAACTGTTTTTT. Amino acids: CASSLRQGVNEKLFF.

This clone came up once. The rearrangement uses TRBV27 and TRBJ2-7, with D possibly being TRBD1 (6 bases). The CDR3 contains 13 residues. Per germline, CDR1 MNHEY and CDR2 SMNVEV (reference sequence). The ends were cut back, 3 bases at V and 4 bases at J, with 10 bases in the middle. CDR3 amino acids: CASSLDREYEQYF. The CDR3 DNA reads TGTGCCAGCAGTTTGGACAGAGAGTACGAGCAGTACTTC.

The DNA of the CDR3 is TGTGCCAGCAGAGAGCGGGGGGTTGCCTACGAGCAGTACTTC. Protein: CASRERGVAYEQYF. The chain is built from TRBV2 and TRBJ2-7; 9 bases match TRBD2. Trimming took 6 bases from V and 2 from J; bases not matched to a gene: 5. Germline-derived CDR1 and CDR2 are SNHLY and FYNNEI. The CDR3 covers 14 residues.

This sequence joins TRBV2 and TRBJ1-2; TRBD1 might be the D (5 bases). V was clipped by 5 bases and J by 8 bases, with 15 bases between them. This CDR3 is 13 amino acids long. CDR1 SNHLY and CDR2 FYNNEI come from the germline V gene. The CDR3 sequence is CASSLGEGRGYTF. In nucleotides, the CDR3 is TGTGCCAGCAGTCTGGGGGAAGGAAGAGGCTACACCTTC. Filled out from reference TRBV2 and TRBJ1-2, the complete variable domain reads EPEVTQTPSHQVTQMGQEVILRCVPISNHLYFYWYRQILGQKVEFLVSFYNNEISEKSEIFDDQFSVERPDGSNFTLKIRSTKLEDSAMYFCASSLGEGRGYTFGSGTRLTVV.

A single count supports this clone. This same CDR3 is encoded by further DNA sequences in the sample. The chain employs TRBV6-1 and TRBJ1-2; D call uncertain. The V end lost 3 bases, the J end lost 7 bases, and 9 bases lay between the germline ends. The CDR3 runs to 12 residues. Germline V gene data show CDR1 as MNHNS and CDR2 as SASEGT. CDR3 bases: TGTGCCAGCAGTGACAGGCGGGGTGGCTACACCTTC. Translation gives CASSDRRGGYTF.

This clone was found once. The chain has TRBV4-1 and TRBJ2-2; 9 bases fit TRBD2. V lost 1 base and J lost 5; bases outside the gene matches: 5. CDR3 length: 16 residues. Germline V gives CDR1 MGHRA, CDR2 YSYEKL. The CDR3 DNA follows: TGCGCCAGCAGCCAAGTCGCTAGCGGGGTTACCGGGGAGCTGTTTTTT. Amino acids: CASSQVASGVTGELFF.

The gene calls are TRBV3-1 (or the pseudogene TRBV3-2) and TRBJ2-2, with D possibly being TRBD1 (6 bases). This CDR3 is 15 amino acids long. The V end lost 0 bases, the J end lost 7 bases, and 12 bases lay between the germline ends. Germline-derived CDR1 and CDR2 are LGHDT and YNNKEL (reference sequence). The CDR3 region is CASSQDRGGGGELFF. CDR3 bases: TGTGCCAGCAGCCAAGACAGGGGCGGTGGCGGGGAGCTGTTTTTT.

This sequence joins TRBV5-1 and TRBJ2-3; D gene unclear. The V and J ends lost 6 bases and 4 bases respectively, with 12 bases between them. Per the germline V gene, CDR1 is SGHRS and CDR2 is YFSETQ. The CDR3 runs to 13 residues. The CDR3 is CASTQTPSDTQYF. The CDR3 nucleotides read TGCGCCAGCACTCAGACTCCCTCAGATACGCAGTATTTT.

This chain connects TRBV9 to TRBJ1-6, with 8 bases that match TRBD1. Germline values: CDR1 SGDLS, CDR2 YYNGEE. The CDR3 spans 16 residues. J lost 10 bases, V lost 4 bases, and 13 bases had no gene match. DNA for the CDR3: TGTGCCAGCAGCCTGGGTGGAGGACAGGGAGGATCACCCCTCCACTTT. Translated, it gives CASSLGGGQGGSPLHF.

The chain has TRBV3-1 (or the pseudogene TRBV3-2) and TRBJ2-7, with TRBD2 matching over 11 bases. Looked up from germline, CDR1 is LGHDT and CDR2 is YNNKEL (reference sequence). J was trimmed by 3 bases and V by 4 bases; bases with no gene match: 5. The CDR3 runs 15 residues. As DNA, the CDR3 is TGTGCCAGCAGCCCACTAGCGGGGGTTAACTACGAGCAGTACTTC. Protein product: CASSPLAGVNYEQYF.

The chain links TRBV12-3 or TRBV12-4 to TRBJ2-3; tentatively, D is TRBD1 (6 bases). The CDR3 contains 13 residues. Trimming took 7 bases from V and 2 from J, leaving 10 bases between them. This CDR3 is CASNGQNTDTQYF. CDR3 in DNA: TGTGCCAGCAACGGACAGAACACAGATACGCAGTATTTT.

This clone was seen only a few times. The V and J genes are TRBV6-1 and TRBJ2-3, with D unclear. CDR1 and CDR2 from the germline V gene are MNHNS and SASEGT. This CDR3 has 13 amino acids. The V end was cut by 1 base, the J end by 4 bases, with 6 bases between. The CDR3 DNA follows: TGTGCCAGCAGTGAAGATATCCCAGATACGCAGTATTTT. It is translated as CASSEDIPDTQYF.

The chain carries TRBV5-1 and TRBJ1-6; 9 bases line up with TRBD1. This CDR3 has 15 residues. CDR1 and CDR2 from the germline V gene are SGHRS and YFSETQ. V shed 1 base, J shed 7 bases, and the junction held 3 bases outside the gene matches. For the CDR3, the DNA is TGCGCCAGCAGCTTGTCTGACAGGGGGAATTCACCCCTCCACTTT. Protein sequence: CASSLSDRGNSPLHF.

V usage is TRBV29-1 and J usage is TRBJ1-2, with TRBD1 matching 8 bases. CDR1 and CDR2 (germline): SQVTM, ANQGSEA. After removal of 0 bases from V and 7 bases from J, the junction contained 7 bases not matched to a gene. There are 14 residues in the CDR3. The CDR3 sequence: CSVEDSEQGGGYTF. CDR3 bases: TGCAGCGTTGAAGATTCCGAACAGGGGGGTGGCTACACCTTC.

V usage is TRBV12-3 or TRBV12-4 and J usage is TRBJ1-2, with unresolved D. This CDR3 contains 13 residues. Trimming removed 2 bases at V and 8 bases at J, with 12 bases between. The CDR3 coding sequence is TGTGCCAGCAGTTTACAGCCCCTGCGCGGCTACACCTTC. Its translation: CASSLQPLRGYTF.

The chain recombines TRBV19 with TRBJ2-2; TRBD2 might be the D (6 bases). Trimming shortened V by 7 bases and J by 8 bases, and 14 bases separated the two germline ends. CDR1 is LNHDA, CDR2 SQIVND, per germline (reference sequence). The CDR3 has 13 residues. CDR3 sequence reads: CASNRLGAGELFF. CDR3 sequence (DNA): TGTGCCAGTAACCGACTAGGGGCGGGGGAGCTGTTTTTT.